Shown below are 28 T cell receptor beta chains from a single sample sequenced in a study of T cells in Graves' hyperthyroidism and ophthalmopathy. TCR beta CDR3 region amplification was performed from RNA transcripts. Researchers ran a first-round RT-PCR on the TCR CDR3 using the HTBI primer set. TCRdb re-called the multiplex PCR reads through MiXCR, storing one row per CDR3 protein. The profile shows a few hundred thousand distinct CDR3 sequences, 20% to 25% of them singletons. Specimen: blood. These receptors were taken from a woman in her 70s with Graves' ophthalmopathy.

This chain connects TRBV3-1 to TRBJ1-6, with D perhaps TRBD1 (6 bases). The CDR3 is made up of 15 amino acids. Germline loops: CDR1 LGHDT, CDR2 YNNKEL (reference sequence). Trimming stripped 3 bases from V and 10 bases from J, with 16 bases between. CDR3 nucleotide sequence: TGTGCCAGCAGCCATTACCGGGACACAGGATCACCCCTCCACTTT. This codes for CASSHYRDTGSPLHF.

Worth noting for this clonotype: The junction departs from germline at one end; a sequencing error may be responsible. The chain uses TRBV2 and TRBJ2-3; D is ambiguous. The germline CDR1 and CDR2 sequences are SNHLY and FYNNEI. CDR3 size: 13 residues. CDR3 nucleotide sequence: TGCGCCAGCAGCCAAGATAAAACAGATACGCAGTATTTT. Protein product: CASSQDKTDTQYF.

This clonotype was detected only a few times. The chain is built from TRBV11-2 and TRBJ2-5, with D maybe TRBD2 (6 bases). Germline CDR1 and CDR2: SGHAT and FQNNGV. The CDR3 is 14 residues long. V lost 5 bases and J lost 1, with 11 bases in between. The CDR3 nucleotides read TGTGCCAGCAGCGCCACGGGAGCCCAAGAGACCCAGTACTTC. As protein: CASSATGAQETQYF. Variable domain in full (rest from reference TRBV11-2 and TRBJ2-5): EAGVAQSPRYKIIEKRQSVAFWCNPISGHATLYWYQQILGQGPKLLIQFQNNGVVDDSQLPKDRFSAERLKGVDSTLKIQPAKLEDSAVYLCASSATGAQETQYFGPGTRLLVL.

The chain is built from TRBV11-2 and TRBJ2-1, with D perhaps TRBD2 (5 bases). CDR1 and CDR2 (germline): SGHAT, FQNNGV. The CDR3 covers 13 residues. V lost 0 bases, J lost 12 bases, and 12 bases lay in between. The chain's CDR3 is CASSLDRRDGQFF. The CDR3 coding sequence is TGTGCCAGCAGCTTAGATCGCCGGGATGGGCAGTTCTTC.

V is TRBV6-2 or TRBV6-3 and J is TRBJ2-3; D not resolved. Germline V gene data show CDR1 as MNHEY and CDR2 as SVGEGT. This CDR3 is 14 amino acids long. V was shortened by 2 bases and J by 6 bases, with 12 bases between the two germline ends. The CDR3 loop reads CASSYLAPRDTQYF. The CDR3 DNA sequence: TGTGCCAGCAGTTACCTGGCACCTAGGGATACGCAGTATTTT.

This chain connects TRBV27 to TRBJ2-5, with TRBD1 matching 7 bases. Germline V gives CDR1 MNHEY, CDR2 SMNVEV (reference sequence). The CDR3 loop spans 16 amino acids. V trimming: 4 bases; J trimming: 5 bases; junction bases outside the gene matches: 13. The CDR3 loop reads CASSWSAGRGWETQYF. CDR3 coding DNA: TGTGCCAGCAGTTGGTCGGCGGGCAGGGGGTGGGAGACCCAGTACTTC.

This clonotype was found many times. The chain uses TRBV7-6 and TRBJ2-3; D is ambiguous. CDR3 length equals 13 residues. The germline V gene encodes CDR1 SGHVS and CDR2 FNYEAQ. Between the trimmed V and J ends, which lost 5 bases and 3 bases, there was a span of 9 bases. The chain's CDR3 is CASSRERTDTQYF. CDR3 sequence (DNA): TGTGCCAGCAGCCGCGAGCGTACAGATACGCAGTATTTT.

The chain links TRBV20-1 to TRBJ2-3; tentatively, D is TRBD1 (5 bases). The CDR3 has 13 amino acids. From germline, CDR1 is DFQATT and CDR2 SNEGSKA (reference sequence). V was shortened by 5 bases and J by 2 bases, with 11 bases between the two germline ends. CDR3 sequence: CSAPRQPTDTQYF. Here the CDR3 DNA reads TGCAGTGCTCCGAGACAGCCCACAGATACGCAGTATTTT.

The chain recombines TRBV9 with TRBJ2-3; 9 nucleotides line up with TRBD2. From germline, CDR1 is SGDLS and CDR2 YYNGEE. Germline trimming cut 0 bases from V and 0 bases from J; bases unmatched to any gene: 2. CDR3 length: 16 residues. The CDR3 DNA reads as TGTGCCAGCAGCGTAGAAACTAGCGGGAGCACAGATACGCAGTATTTT. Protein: CASSVETSGSTDTQYF. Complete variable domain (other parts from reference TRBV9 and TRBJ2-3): DSGVTQTPKHLITATGQRVTLRCSPRSGDLSVYWYQQSLDQGLQFLIQYYNGEERAKGNILERFSAQQFPDLHSELNLSSLELGDSALYFCASSVETSGSTDTQYFGPGTRLTVL.

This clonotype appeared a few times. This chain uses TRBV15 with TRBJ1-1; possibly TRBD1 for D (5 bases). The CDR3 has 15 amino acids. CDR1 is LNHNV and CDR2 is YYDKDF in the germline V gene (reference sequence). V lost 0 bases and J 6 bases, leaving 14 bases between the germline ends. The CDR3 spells CATSRDDRGVPEAFF. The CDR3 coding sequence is TGTGCCACCAGCAGAGATGATAGGGGCGTTCCTGAAGCTTTCTTT.

The CDR3 is CATSLRTVNTGELFF. DNA for the CDR3: TGTGCCACCAGTCTCCGAACGGTAAACACCGGGGAGCTGTTTTTT. This rearrangement joins TRBV15 to TRBJ2-2; unclear D gene. Germline V gives CDR1 LNHNV, CDR2 YYDKDF (reference sequence). This CDR3 has 15 residues. V was trimmed by 6 bases and J by 2 bases, leaving 13 bases between them.

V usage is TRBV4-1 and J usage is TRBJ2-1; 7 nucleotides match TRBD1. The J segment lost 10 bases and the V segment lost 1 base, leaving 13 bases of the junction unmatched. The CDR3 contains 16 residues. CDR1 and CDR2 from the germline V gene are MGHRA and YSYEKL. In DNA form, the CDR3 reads TGCGCCAGCAGCCAAGCCCGACAGGGTTTCGCGGACGAGCAGTTCTTC. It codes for CASSQARQGFADEQFF.

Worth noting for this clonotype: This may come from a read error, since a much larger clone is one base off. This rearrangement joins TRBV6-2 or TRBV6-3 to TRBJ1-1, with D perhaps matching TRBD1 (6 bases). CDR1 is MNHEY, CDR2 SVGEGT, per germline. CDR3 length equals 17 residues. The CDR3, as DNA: TGTGCCAGCAGTTACGAGAATTGGGCGGGGGCGCACACTGGAGCTTTCTTT. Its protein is CASSYENWAGAHTGAFF.

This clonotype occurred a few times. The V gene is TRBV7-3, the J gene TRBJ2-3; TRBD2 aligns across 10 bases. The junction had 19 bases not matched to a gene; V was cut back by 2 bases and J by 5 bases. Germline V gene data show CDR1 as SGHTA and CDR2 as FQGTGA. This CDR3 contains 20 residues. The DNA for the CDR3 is TGTGCCAGCAGCTTAGTCGGGAGGCTAGCGGGAGAAGGGGGAGGAGATACGCAGTATTTT. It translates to CASSLVGRLAGEGGGDTQYF.

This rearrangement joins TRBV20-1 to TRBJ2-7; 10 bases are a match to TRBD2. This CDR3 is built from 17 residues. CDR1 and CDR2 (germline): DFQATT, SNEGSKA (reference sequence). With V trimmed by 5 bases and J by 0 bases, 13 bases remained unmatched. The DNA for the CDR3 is TGCAGTGCTGGAGGACCAATTAGCGGGAGGAGCTCCTACGAGCAGTACTTC. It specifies CSAGGPISGRSSYEQYF.

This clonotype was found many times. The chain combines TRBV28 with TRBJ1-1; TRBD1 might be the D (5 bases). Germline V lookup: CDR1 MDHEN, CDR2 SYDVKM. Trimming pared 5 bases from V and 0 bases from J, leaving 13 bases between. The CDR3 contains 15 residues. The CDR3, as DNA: TGTGCCAGCAGTGGACCTCTAGGGGTGAACACTGAAGCTTTCTTT. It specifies CASSGPLGVNTEAFF.

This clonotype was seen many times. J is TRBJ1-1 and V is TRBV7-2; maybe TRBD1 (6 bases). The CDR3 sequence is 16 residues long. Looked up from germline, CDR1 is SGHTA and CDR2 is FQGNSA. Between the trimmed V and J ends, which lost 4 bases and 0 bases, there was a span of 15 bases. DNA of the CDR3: TGTGCCAGCAGCTCCTTACAGGGACGGATGAACACTGAAGCTTTCTTT. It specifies CASSSLQGRMNTEAFF.

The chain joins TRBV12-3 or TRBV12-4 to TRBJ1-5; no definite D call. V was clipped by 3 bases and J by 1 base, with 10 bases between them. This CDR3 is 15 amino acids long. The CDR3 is CASSFRQLSNQPQHF. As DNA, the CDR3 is TGTGCCAGCAGTTTCCGTCAGTTAAGCAATCAGCCCCAGCATTTT.

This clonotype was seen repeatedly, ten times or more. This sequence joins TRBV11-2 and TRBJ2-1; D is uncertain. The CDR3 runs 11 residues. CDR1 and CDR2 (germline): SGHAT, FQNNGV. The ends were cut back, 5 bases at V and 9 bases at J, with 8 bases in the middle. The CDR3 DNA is TGTGCCAGCAGCCCCCCGGGTGAGCAGTTCTTC. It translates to CASSPPGEQFF.

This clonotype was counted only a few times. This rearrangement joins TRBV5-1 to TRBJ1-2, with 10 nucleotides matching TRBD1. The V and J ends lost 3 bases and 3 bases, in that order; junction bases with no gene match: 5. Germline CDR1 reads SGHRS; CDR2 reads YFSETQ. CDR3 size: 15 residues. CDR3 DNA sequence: TGCGCCAGCAGCTCCAGGACAGGGGGGGACTATGGCTACACCTTC. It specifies CASSSRTGGDYGYTF.

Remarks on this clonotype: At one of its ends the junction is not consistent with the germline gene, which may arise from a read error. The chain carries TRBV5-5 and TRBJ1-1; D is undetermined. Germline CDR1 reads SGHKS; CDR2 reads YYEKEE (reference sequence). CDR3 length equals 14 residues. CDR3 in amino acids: CASSQVGRRVEAFF. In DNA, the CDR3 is TGCGCCAGCAGCCAAGTCGGGCGCCGGGTTGAAGCTTTCTTT.

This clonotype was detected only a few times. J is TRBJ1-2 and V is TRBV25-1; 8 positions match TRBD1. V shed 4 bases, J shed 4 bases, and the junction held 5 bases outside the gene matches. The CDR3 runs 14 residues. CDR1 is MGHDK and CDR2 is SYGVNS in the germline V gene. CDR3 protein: CASSGSGGGYGYTF. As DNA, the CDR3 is TGTGCCAGCAGTGGATCAGGGGGCGGCTATGGCTACACCTTC.

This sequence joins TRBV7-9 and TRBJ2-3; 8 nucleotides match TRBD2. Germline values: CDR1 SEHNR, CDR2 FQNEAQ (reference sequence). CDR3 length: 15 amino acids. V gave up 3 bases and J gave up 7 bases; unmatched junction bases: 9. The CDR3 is CASSFRTGGPNTQYF. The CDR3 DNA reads TGTGCCAGCAGCTTTCGAACGGGAGGGCCGAATACGCAGTATTTT.

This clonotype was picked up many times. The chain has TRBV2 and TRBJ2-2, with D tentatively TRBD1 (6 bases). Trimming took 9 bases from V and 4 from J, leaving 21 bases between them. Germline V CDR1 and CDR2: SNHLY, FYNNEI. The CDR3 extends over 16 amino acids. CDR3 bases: TGTGCCAGTGATGGACAGCCGCACCGGGGCACCGGGGAGCTGTTTTTT. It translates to CASDGQPHRGTGELFF.

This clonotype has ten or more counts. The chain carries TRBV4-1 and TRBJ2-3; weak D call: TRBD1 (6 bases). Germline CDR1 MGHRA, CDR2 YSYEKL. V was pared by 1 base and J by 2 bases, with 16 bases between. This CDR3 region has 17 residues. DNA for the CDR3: TGCGCCAGCAGCCAAGTCGGACCGGGACAACCCACAGATACGCAGTATTTT. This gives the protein CASSQVGPGQPTDTQYF.

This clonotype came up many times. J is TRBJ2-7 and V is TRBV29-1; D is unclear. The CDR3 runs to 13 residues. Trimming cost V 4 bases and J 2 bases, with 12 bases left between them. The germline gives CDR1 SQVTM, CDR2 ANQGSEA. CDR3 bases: TGCAGCGTTGGGTTCAATACCCCCTACGAGCAGTACTTC. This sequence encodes CSVGFNTPYEQYF.

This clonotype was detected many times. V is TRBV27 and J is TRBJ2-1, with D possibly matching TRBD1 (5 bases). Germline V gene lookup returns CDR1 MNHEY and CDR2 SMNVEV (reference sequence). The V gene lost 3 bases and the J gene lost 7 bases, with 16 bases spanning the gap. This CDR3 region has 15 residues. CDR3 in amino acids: CASSFRQTDLNEQFF. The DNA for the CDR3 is TGTGCCAGCAGTTTTCGACAGACAGACCTTAATGAGCAGTTCTTC.

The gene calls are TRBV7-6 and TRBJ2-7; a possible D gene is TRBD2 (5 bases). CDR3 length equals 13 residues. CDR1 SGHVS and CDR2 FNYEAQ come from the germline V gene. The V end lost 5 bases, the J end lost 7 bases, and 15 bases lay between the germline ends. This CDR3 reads CASSNGLIDEQYF. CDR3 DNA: TGTGCCAGCAGCAACGGACTTATTGATGAGCAGTACTTC.